A single sample gave rise to the 21 T cell receptor beta chains below, sequenced in a study of identical twins. MiXCR, run by TCRdb on the 5' RACE reads, gives a single entry per CDR3 protein. The repertoire holds fewer than 350,000 distinct CDR3 sequences, around 8.8% seen once, with less than 2.5% in the top ten. These data were also reused for a study on yellow fever vaccine responses in identical twins.

The sequencing sample was made of memory (CD45RO+) T cells sorted from blood. These receptor sequences come from a woman between 18 and 30 years old in good health.

CDR3 residues: CASSFSLTDTQYF. In nucleotides, the CDR3 is TGTGCCAGCAGCTTCTCCCTCACAGATACGCAGTATTTT. V usage is TRBV7-3 and J usage is TRBJ2-3; the D is unclear. Germline lookup yields CDR1 SGHTA and CDR2 FQGTGA. Trimming stripped 3 bases from V and 2 bases from J, with 6 bases between. There are 13 residues in the CDR3.

This clonotype was seen repeatedly, ten times or more. V and J are TRBV3-1 and TRBJ2-2; D is ambiguous. Germline V gene sequence: CDR1 LGHDT, CDR2 YNNKEL (reference sequence). Trimming pared 0 bases from V and 0 bases from J, leaving 5 bases between. The CDR3 is 15 amino acids. CDR3 bases: TGTGCCAGCAGCCAAGACGGCGCGAACACCGGGGAGCTGTTTTTT. Translated, it gives CASSQDGANTGELFF.

Many counts were recorded for this clonotype. The chain couples TRBV4-1 to TRBJ2-2; no definite D call. The CDR3 sequence is 15 residues long. Germline-derived CDR1 and CDR2 are MGHRA and YSYEKL. V lost 0 bases, J lost 3 bases, and 8 bases lay in between. As DNA, the CDR3 is TGCGCCAGCAGCCAAGAAGAAGGGTACACCGGGGAGCTGTTTTTT. Protein sequence: CASSQEEGYTGELFF.

This clonotype counts as medium-sized. The chain combines TRBV20-1 with TRBJ2-1; 9 bases map to TRBD2. Germline-derived CDR1 and CDR2 are DFQATT and SNEGSKA (reference sequence). The CDR3 sequence is 16 residues long. V lost 1 base and J lost 7; bases outside the gene matches: 11. The CDR3 nucleotides are TGCAGTGCTAGAGTTATAGCGGGAGTTCCGGGAAATGAGCAGTTCTTC. It encodes CSARVIAGVPGNEQFF.

The chain joins TRBV18 to TRBJ2-7; 10 bases agree with TRBD2. The trim removed 3 bases at V and 4 bases at J, leaving 9 bases unmatched. CDR1 is KGHSH, CDR2 LQKENI, per germline. The CDR3 is made up of 16 amino acids. CDR3 in amino acids: CASSPEGGAGGYEQYF. The CDR3 nucleotides read TGTGCCAGCTCACCCGAAGGGGGAGCGGGAGGGTACGAGCAGTACTTC.

This clonotype showed up many times. This chain uses TRBV12-3 or TRBV12-4 with TRBJ2-5; 7 bases fit TRBD1. The CDR3 contains 12 residues. The V and J ends lost 6 bases and 6 bases, in that order; junction bases with no gene match: 4. CDR3 loop: CASRSRGKTQYF. Written as DNA, the CDR3 is TGTGCCAGCAGATCCAGGGGGAAGACCCAGTACTTC.

This clonotype was detected ten times or more. The V call is TRBV5-1, the J call TRBJ2-3, with TRBD2 matching over 10 bases. CDR1 SGHRS and CDR2 YFSETQ come from the germline V gene. CDR3 length: 15 amino acids. V lost 6 bases, J lost 4 bases, and 8 bases stayed unmatched. The CDR3 DNA is TGCGCCAGCATAGAGCGGGGGGGCAGTGCAGATACGCAGTATTTT. This encodes CASIERGGSADTQYF. Full variable domain (outside the CDR3, taken from reference TRBV5-1 and TRBJ2-3): KAGVTQTPRYLIKTRGQQVTLSCSPISGHRSVSWYQQTPGQGLQFLFEYFSETQRNKGNFPGRFSGRQFSNSRSEMNVSTLELGDSALYLCASIERGGSADTQYFGPGTRLTVL.

Only a few counts were recorded for this clonotype. The chain recombines TRBV15 with TRBJ2-1; 13 bases map to TRBD2. CDR3 length: 16 residues. CDR1 and CDR2 (germline): LNHNV, YYDKDF (reference sequence). V was pared by 3 bases and J by 5 bases, with 4 bases of the junction left unmatched. CDR3 DNA sequence: TGTGCCACCAGCAGGAGGGGGACTAGCGGGGACAATGAGCAGTTCTTC. Translated: CATSRRGTSGDNEQFF.

This clonotype has only a few counts. This chain links TRBV25-1 with TRBJ2-2; 10 nucleotides line up with TRBD1. V dropped 6 bases and J dropped 5; count of bases not matched to a gene: 9. Germline-derived CDR1 and CDR2 are MGHDK and SYGVNS. This CDR3 is 16 amino acids long. The CDR3, as DNA: TGTGCCAGCAGCCCCGACAGGGGGCGTGGGACCGGGGAGCTGTTTTTT. As protein: CASSPDRGRGTGELFF.

This clonotype was found many times. V usage is TRBV12-3 or TRBV12-4 and J usage is TRBJ2-2; unclear D gene. V was clipped by 8 bases and J by 0 bases, with 7 bases between them. The CDR3 extends over 13 amino acids. The CDR3 is CASGTPNTGELFF. The CDR3 DNA sequence: TGTGCCAGCGGTACACCGAACACCGGGGAGCTGTTTTTT.

J is TRBJ1-5 and V is TRBV12-3 or TRBV12-4; D is uncertain. The CDR3 is made up of 14 amino acids. Trimming pared 6 bases from V and 1 base from J, leaving 10 bases between. CDR3 sequence reads: CASRLGASNQPQHF. CDR3 nucleotide sequence: TGTGCCAGCAGGCTCGGAGCCAGCAATCAGCCCCAGCATTTT.

This clonotype has more than one count but fewer than ten. This rearrangement joins TRBV2 to TRBJ1-1; TRBD1 is a possible D gene (5 bases). V lost 2 bases and J lost 4, with 17 bases in between. Germline loops: CDR1 SNHLY, CDR2 FYNNEI. The length of the CDR3 is 16 residues. This chain's CDR3 is CASSESGRWGGTEAFF. The CDR3 DNA follows: TGTGCCAGCAGTGAAAGTGGGCGGTGGGGGGGCACTGAAGCTTTCTTT.

In its sample, this clonotype was seen many times. This chain links TRBV20-1 with TRBJ2-5; 7 bases agree with TRBD1. The CDR3 has 14 amino acids. The V and J ends lost 3 bases and 3 bases, in that order; junction bases with no gene match: 7. Germline assignment: CDR1 DFQATT and CDR2 SNEGSKA (reference sequence). CDR3 coding DNA: TGCAGTGCTAGGGTACAGGGGAAGAAAGAGACCCAGTACTTC. It is translated as CSARVQGKKETQYF.

This clonotype was counted many times. The chain recombines TRBV6-5 with TRBJ2-3, with D perhaps TRBD1 (8 bases). V shed 2 bases and J shed 1 base, with 13 bases lying between them. This CDR3 has 16 amino acids. Germline V gives CDR1 MNHEY, CDR2 SVGAGI. The CDR3 DNA is TGTGCCAGCAGTTACGGACAGGGAGGGGGCACAGATACGCAGTATTTT. This gives the protein CASSYGQGGGTDTQYF.

This clonotype was observed many times. The chain is built from TRBV27 and TRBJ1-2; perhaps TRBD1 as D (5 bases). Deletions cut 2 bases from V and 7 bases from J, with 11 bases between. Germline V gene sequence: CDR1 MNHEY, CDR2 SMNVEV (reference sequence). The CDR3 sequence is 13 residues long. CDR3 bases: TGTGCCAGCAGTTTAGAAGGGGCCGGTGGCTACACCTTC. It translates to CASSLEGAGGYTF.

V usage is TRBV6-5 and J usage is TRBJ1-1; D possibly corresponds to TRBD1 (6 bases). Germline V CDR1 and CDR2: MNHEY, SVGAGI. The V gene lost 2 bases and the J gene lost 4 bases, with 11 bases spanning the gap. This CDR3 is built from 14 residues. Here the CDR3 reads CASSYLPDSTEAFF. The CDR3 nucleotides are TGTGCCAGCAGTTACCTCCCGGACAGCACTGAAGCTTTCTTT.

This clonotype showed up just a few times. The chain links TRBV20-1 to TRBJ2-1, with 9 bases lining up with TRBD2. Germline CDR1 DFQATT, CDR2 SNEGSKA (reference sequence). The CDR3 loop spans 16 amino acids. After removal of 5 bases from V and 1 base from J, the junction contained 9 bases not matched to a gene. The chain's CDR3 is CSAALAGAGSYNEQFF. The CDR3 DNA sequence: TGCAGTGCTGCCTTAGCGGGAGCAGGGTCCTACAATGAGCAGTTCTTC.

The V gene is TRBV6-1, the J gene TRBJ1-2, with 9 bases identical to TRBD1. Germline V CDR1 and CDR2: MNHNS, SASEGT. The CDR3 runs 15 residues. V was clipped by 9 bases and J by 0 bases; unmatched bases: 8. The CDR3 coding sequence is TGTGCCAGTAGACACAGGGGGCCCTCTAACTATGGCTACACCTTC. It is translated as CASRHRGPSNYGYTF.

The rearrangement uses TRBV11-2 and TRBJ2-3; the match to TRBD2 covers 10 bases. The V segment lost 0 bases and the J segment 0 bases; nucleotides outside the gene matches: 6. CDR1 is SGHAT, CDR2 FQNNGV, per germline. The CDR3 has 18 amino acids. CDR3 DNA sequence: TGTGCCAGCAGCTTAGATCGAGCGGGAGGGCCAAGCACAGATACGCAGTATTTT. It translates to CASSLDRAGGPSTDTQYF.

This clonotype was counted between two and nine times. This chain links TRBV3-1 with TRBJ2-7, with TRBD2 as a possible D gene (6 bases). The V gene's germline CDR1 is LGHDT and CDR2 YNNKEL (reference sequence). Trimming left V 1 base short and J 4 bases short, with 11 bases between. The CDR3 covers 14 residues. The CDR3: CASSQGLVGYEQYF. The DNA of the CDR3 is TGTGCCAGCAGCCAAGGACTAGTCGGGTACGAGCAGTACTTC.

This clonotype appeared a few times. The chain carries TRBV3-1 and TRBJ2-6; no firm D call. Germline-derived CDR1 and CDR2 are LGHDT and YNNKEL (reference sequence). V was trimmed by 0 bases and J by 0 bases, leaving 9 bases between them. The CDR3 totals 17 residues. Here the CDR3 reads CASSQDPLSSGANVLTF. The CDR3 nucleotides read TGTGCCAGCAGCCAAGATCCGTTAAGCTCTGGGGCCAACGTCCTGACTTTC. Drawing the rest from reference TRBV3-1 and TRBJ2-6, the complete variable domain is DTAVSQTPKYLVTQMGNDKSIKCEQNLGHDTMYWYKQDSKKFLKIMFSYNNKELIINETVPNRFSPKSPDKAHLNLHINSLELGDSAVYFCASSQDPLSSGANVLTFGAGSRLTVL.